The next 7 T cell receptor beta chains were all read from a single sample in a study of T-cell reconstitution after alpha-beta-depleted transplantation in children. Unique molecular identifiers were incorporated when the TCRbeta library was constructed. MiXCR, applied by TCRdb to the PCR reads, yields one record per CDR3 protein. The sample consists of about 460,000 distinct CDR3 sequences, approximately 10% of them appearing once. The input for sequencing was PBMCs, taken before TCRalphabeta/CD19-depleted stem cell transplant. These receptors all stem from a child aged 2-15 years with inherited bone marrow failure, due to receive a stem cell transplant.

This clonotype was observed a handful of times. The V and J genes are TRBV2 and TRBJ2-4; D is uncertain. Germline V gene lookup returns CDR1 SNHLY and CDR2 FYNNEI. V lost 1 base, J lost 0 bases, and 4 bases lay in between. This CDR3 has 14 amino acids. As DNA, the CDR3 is TGTGCCAGCAGTGAAGGGGTAGCCAAAAACATTCAGTACTTC. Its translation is CASSEGVAKNIQYF.

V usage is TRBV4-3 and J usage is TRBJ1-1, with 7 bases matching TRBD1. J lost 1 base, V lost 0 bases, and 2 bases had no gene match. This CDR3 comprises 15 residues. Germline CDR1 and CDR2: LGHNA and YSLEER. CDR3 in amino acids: CASSQDWTGNTEAFF. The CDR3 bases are TGCGCCAGCAGCCAAGATTGGACAGGGAACACTGAAGCTTTCTTT.

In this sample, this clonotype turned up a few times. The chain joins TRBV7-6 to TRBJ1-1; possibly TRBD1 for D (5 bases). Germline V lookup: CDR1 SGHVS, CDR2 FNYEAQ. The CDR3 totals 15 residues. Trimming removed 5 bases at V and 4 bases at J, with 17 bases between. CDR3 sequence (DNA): TGTGCCAGCAGCCCATCGCTAAGGGGTGGCACTGAAGCTTTCTTT. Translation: CASSPSLRGGTEAFF.

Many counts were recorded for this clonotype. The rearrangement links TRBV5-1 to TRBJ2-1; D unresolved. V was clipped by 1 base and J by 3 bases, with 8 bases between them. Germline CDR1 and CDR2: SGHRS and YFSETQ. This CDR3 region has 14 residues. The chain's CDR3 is CASSLQSVYNEQFF. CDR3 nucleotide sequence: TGCGCCAGCAGCTTGCAGAGCGTCTACAATGAGCAGTTCTTC.

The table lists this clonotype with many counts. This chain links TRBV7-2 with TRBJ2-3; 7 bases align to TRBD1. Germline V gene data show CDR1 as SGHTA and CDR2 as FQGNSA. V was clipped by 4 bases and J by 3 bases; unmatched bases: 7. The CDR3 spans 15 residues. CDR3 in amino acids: CASSSPTGLTDTQYF. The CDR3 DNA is TGTGCCAGCAGCTCTCCGACAGGGTTGACAGATACGCAGTATTTT.

The DNA for the CDR3 is TGTGCCAGCAGTTTGGGGGCCGAAGGGGGCGTCTCCTACGAGCAGTACTTC. Translated, it gives CASSLGAEGGVSYEQYF. The chain employs TRBV12-3 or TRBV12-4 and TRBJ2-7, with TRBD1 identical over 7 bases. The CDR3 extends over 17 amino acids. V lost 3 bases, J lost 0 bases, and 11 bases stayed unmatched.

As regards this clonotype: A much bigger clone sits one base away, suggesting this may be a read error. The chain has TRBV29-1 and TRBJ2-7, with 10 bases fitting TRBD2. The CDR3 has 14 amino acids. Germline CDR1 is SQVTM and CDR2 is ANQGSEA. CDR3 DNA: TGCATCGTTGTAGCTAGCGGGAGATTTTACGAGCAGTACTTC. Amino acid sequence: CIVVASGRFYEQYF.